This TCR beta chain was identified during a study of CXCR3-negative and CXCR3-positive naive CD8 T cells. As concerns this clonotype: Antigen specificity is unknown.

From germline, CDR1 is MDHEN and CDR2 SYDVKM. The CDR3 runs 14 residues. Carrying UMI labels, the TRB cDNA libraries were prepared through 5' RACE. With the 5' RACE reads reprocessed, TCRdb shows one record per CDR3 protein and no DNA. This repertoire comprises just over 40,000 distinct CDR3 sequences; its ten largest clones make up around 1.9%. Study-wide results and limits: Diversity in memory CD8+ cells fell much lower than the comparably high levels seen in both naive subsets.

Sequences were obtained from naive CXCR3- CD8+ T cells from blood. Documented subset: CD45RO-CCR7+CD27+CD95- naive CD8+ T cells lacking CXCR3 (TNR3-). This TCR was sampled from a human donor in good health. Some clones in this sample may be carry-over from other donors' samples. V usage is TRBV28 and J usage is TRBJ2-1; TCRdb names TRBD2, which stays unverified in the absence of DNA. CDR3 region: CASSFLGDSSEQFF.